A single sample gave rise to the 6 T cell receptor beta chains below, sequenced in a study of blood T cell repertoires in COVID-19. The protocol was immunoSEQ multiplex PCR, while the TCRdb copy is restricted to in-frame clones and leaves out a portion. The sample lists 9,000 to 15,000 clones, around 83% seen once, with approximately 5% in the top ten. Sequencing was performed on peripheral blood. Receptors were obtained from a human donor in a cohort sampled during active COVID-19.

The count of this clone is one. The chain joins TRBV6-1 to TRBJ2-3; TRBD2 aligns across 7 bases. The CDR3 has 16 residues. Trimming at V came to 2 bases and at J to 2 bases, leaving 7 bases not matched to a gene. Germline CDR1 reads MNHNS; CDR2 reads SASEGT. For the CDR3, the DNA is TGTGCCAGCAGTGAACTGACTAGCTTTGTCACAGATACGCAGTATTTT. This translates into CASSELTSFVTDTQYF.

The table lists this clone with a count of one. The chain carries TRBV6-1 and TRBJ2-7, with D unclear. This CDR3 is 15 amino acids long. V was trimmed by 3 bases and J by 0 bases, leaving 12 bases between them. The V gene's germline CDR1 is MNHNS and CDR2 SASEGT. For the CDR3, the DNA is TGTGCCAGCAGTGACCACGCGGAGAGCTCCTACGAGCAGTACTTC. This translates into CASSDHAESSYEQYF.

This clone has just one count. The CDR3 is CASRTPRTGGTGELFF. The CDR3 nucleotides are TGTGCCAGTAGGACCCCCCGGACAGGGGGCACCGGGGAGCTGTTTTTT. This chain links TRBV19 with TRBJ2-2; 10 nucleotides align to TRBD1. Germline loops: CDR1 LNHDA, CDR2 SQIVND (reference sequence). J was trimmed by 4 bases and V by 6 bases; bases with no gene match: 8. The CDR3 covers 16 residues.

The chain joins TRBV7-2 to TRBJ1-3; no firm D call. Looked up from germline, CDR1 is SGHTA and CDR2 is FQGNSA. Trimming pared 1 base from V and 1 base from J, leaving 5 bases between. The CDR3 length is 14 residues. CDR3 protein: CASSLVGSGNTIYF. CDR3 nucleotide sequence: TGTGCCAGCAGCTTAGTCGGGTCTGGAAACACCATATATTTT.

In DNA, the CDR3 is TGTGCCAGCAGTTTCTCCCGCCTAAACAGGGCCAGGAATTCACCCCTCCACTTT. Translated, it gives CASSFSRLNRARNSPLHF. The chain recombines TRBV27 with TRBJ1-6; D is possibly TRBD1 (6 bases). The CDR3 has 18 residues. The germline V gene encodes CDR1 MNHEY and CDR2 SMNVEV (reference sequence). The V gene lost 3 bases and the J gene lost 7 bases, with 22 bases spanning the gap.

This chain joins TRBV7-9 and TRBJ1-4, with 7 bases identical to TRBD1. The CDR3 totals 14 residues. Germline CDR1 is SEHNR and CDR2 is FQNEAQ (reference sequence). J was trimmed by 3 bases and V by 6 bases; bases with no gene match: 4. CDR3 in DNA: TGTGCCAGCAGGCGGGACAGCCCTAATGAAAAACTGTTTTTT. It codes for CASRRDSPNEKLFF.